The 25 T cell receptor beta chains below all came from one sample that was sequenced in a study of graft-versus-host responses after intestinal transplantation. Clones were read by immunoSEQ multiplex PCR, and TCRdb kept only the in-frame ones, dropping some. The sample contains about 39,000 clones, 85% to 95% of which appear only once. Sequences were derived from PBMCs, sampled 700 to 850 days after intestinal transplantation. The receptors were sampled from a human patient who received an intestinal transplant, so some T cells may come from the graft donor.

The CDR3 nucleotides read TGTGCCAGCAGCTTGGACGGGAGCTCCTACAATGAGCAGTTCTTC. This sequence encodes CASSLDGSSYNEQFF. The gene calls are TRBV5-4 and TRBJ2-1; D possibly corresponds to TRBD2 (6 bases). V shed 0 bases and J shed 0 bases, with 7 bases lying between them. Germline V lookup: CDR1 SGHNT, CDR2 YYREEE (reference sequence). The CDR3 is 15 amino acids.

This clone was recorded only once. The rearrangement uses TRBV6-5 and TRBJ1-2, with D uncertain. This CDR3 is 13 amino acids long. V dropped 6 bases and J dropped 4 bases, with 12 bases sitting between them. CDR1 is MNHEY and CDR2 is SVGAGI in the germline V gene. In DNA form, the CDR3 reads TGTGCCAGCAGCCCGGACGGGAGCTATGGCTACACCTTC. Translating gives CASSPDGSYGYTF.

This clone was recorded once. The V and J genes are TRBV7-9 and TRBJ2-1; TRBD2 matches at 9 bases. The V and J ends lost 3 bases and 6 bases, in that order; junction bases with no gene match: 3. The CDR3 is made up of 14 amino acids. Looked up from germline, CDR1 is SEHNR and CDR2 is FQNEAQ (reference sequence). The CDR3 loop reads CASSFPSGTNEQFF. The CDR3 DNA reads TGTGCCAGCAGCTTCCCTAGCGGGACCAATGAGCAGTTCTTC.

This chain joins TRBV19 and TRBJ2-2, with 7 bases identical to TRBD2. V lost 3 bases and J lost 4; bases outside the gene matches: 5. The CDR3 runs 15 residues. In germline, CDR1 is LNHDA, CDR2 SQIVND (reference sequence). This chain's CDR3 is CASSILAEVTGELFF. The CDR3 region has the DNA TGTGCCAGTAGTATCCTAGCGGAGGTCACCGGGGAGCTGTTTTTT. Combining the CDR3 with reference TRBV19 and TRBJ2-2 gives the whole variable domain DGGITQSPKYLFRKEGQNVTLSCEQNLNHDAMYWYRQDPGQGLRLIYYSQIVNDFQKGDIAEGYSVSREKKESFPLTVTSAQKNPTAFYLCASSILAEVTGELFFGEGSRLTVL.

The DNA for the CDR3 is TGTGCCAGCAGCTTAGATTTGGGCGGGGAGCTGTTTTTT. It codes for CASSLDLGGELFF. The chain combines TRBV7-3 with TRBJ2-2; D remains unclear. The CDR3 is made up of 13 amino acids. Per germline, CDR1 SGHTA and CDR2 FQGTGA. The V end was cut by 2 bases, the J end by 7 bases, with 8 bases between.

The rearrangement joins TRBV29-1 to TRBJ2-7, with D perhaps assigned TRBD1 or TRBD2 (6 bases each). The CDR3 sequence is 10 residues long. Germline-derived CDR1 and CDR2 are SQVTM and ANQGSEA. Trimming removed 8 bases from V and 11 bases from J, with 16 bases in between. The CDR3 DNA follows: TGCAGCACCAGGAGGGGGGAGAAGTACTTC. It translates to CSTRRGEKYF.

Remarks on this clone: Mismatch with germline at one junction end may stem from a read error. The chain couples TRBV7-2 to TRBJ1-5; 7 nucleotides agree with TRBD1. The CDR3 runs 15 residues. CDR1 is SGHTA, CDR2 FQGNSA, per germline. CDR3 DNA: TGTGCCGGCAGCCACGAGGGACAGCCCTTCATGGCCCAGCATTTT. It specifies CAGSHEGQPFMAQHF.

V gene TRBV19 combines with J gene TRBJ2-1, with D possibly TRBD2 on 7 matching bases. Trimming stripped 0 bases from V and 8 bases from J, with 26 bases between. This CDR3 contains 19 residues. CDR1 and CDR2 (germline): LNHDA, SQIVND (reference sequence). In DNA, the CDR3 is TGTGCCAGTAGTATAGACCCCCAGGGTTGGGAGGGGGGGATCGATGAGCAGTTCTTC. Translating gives CASSIDPQGWEGGIDEQFF.

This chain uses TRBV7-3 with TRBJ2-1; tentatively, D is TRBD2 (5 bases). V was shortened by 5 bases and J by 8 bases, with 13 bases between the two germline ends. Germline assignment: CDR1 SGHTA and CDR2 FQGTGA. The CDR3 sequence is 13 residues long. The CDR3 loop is CASSATSSHEQFF. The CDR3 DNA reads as TGTGCCAGCAGCGCTACTAGTTCCCATGAGCAGTTCTTC.

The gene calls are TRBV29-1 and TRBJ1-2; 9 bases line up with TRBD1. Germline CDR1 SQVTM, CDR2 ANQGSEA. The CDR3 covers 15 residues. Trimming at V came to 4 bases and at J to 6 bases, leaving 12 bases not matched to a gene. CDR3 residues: CSVAPGQGGWNGYTF. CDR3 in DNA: TGCAGCGTTGCGCCGGGACAGGGAGGATGGAATGGCTACACCTTC.

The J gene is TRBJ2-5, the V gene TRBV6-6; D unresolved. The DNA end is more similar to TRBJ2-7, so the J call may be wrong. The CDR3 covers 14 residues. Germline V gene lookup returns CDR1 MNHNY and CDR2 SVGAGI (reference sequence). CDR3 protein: CASSYSRLTSEQYF. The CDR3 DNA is TGTGCCAGCAGTTACTCCAGGCTGACGAGCGAGCAGTACTTC.

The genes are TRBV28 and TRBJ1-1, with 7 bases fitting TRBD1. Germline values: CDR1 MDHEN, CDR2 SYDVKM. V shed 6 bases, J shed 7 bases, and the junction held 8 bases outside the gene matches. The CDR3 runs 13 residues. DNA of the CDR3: TGTGCCAGCAGAAACAGGGGATTGGATGAAGCTTTCTTT. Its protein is CASRNRGLDEAFF. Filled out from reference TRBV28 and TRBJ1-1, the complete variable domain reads DVKVTQSSRYLVKRTGEKVFLECVQDMDHENMFWYRQDPGLGLRLIYFSYDVKMKEKGDIPEGYSVSREKKERFSLILESASTNQTSMYLCASRNRGLDEAFFGQGTRLTVV.

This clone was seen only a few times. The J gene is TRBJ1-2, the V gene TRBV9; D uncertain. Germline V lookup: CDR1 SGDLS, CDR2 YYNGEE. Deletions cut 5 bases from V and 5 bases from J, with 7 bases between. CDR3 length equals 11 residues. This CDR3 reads CASRASYGYTF. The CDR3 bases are TGTGCCAGCAGAGCTTCTTATGGCTACACCTTC.

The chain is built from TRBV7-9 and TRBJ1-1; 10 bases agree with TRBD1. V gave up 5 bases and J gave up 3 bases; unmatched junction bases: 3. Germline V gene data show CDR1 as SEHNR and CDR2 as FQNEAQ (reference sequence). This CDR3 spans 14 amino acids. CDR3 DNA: TGTGCCAGCAGCATCGGGACAGGGGACACTGAAGCTTTCTTT. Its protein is CASSIGTGDTEAFF.

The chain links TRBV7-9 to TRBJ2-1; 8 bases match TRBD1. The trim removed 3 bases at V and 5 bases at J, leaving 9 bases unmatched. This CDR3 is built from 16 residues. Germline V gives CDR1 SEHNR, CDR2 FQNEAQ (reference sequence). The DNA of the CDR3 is TGTGCCAGCAGCTTTCGGACAGGGAGAACTAACAATGAGCAGTTCTTC. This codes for CASSFRTGRTNNEQFF.

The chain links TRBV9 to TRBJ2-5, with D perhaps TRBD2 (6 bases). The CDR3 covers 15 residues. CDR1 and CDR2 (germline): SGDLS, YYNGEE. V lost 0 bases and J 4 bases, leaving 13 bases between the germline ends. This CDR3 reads CASSVGAGRRETQYF. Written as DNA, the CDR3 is TGTGCCAGCAGCGTAGGTGCGGGGCGGAGAGAGACCCAGTACTTC.

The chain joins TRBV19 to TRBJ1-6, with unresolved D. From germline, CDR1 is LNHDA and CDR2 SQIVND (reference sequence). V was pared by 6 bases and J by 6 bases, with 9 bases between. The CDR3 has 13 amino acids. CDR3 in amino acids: CASRPGINSPLHF. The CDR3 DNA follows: TGTGCCAGTAGACCCGGGATTAATTCACCCCTCCACTTT.

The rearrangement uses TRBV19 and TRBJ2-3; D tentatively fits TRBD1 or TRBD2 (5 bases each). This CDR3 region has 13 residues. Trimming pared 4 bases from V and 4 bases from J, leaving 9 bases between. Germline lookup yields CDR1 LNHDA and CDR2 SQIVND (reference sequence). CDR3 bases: TGTGCCAGTAGTAGCCAGGGACCAGATACGCAGTATTTT. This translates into CASSSQGPDTQYF. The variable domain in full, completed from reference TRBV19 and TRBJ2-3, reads DGGITQSPKYLFRKEGQNVTLSCEQNLNHDAMYWYRQDPGQGLRLIYYSQIVNDFQKGDIAEGYSVSREKKESFPLTVTSAQKNPTAFYLCASSSQGPDTQYFGPGTRLTVL.

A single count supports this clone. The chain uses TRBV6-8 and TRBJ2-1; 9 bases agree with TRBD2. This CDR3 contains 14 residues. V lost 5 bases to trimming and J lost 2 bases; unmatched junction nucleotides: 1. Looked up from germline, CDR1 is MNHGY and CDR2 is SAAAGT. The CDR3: CASSSGGTYNEQFF. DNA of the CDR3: TGTGCCAGCAGTAGCGGGGGGACCTACAATGAGCAGTTCTTC.

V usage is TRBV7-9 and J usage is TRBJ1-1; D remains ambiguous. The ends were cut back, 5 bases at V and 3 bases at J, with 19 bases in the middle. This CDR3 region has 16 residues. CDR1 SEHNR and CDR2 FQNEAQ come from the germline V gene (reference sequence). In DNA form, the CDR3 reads TGTGCCAGCAGCCTAAGAACCACAGTTAAGTACACTGAAGCTTTCTTT. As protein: CASSLRTTVKYTEAFF.

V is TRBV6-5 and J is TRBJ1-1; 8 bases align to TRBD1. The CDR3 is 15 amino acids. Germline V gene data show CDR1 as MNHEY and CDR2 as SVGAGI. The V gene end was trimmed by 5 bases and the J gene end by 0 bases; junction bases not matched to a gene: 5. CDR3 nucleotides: TGTGCCAGCAGTGCTCGGACAGGGATGAACACTGAAGCTTTCTTT. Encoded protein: CASSARTGMNTEAFF.

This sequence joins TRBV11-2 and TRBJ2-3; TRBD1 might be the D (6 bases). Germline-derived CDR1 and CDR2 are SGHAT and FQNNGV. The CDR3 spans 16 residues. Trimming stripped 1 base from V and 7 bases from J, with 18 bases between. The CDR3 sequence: CASSLASRQGLHTQYF. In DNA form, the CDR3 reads TGTGCCAGCAGCTTAGCATCCAGGCAGGGGCTCCATACGCAGTATTTT.

CDR3 DNA: TGCGCCAGCAGCCAGGAGGGAACTAGCGGACACTACAATGAGCAGTTCTTC. The encoded protein is CASSQEGTSGHYNEQFF. The gene calls are TRBV4-1 and TRBJ2-1; 8 nucleotides line up with TRBD2. The CDR3 runs to 17 residues. V was clipped by 3 bases and J by 3 bases; unmatched bases: 10. CDR1 and CDR2 (germline): MGHRA, YSYEKL.

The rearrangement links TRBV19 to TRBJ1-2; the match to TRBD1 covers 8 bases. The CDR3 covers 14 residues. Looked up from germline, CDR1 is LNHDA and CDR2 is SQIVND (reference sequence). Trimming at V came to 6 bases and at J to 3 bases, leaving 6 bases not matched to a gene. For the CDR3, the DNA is TGTGCCAGTAGGAAGCCGGGACAGGACTATGGCTACACCTTC. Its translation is CASRKPGQDYGYTF.

This CDR3 reads CASSSLDSPYEQYF. CDR3 coding DNA: TGTGCCAGCAGTTCCCTGGACAGCCCCTACGAGCAGTACTTC. This chain connects TRBV27 to TRBJ2-7; TRBD1 is a possible D gene (6 bases). V lost 4 bases to trimming and J lost 2 bases, with 12 bases between them. CDR3 size: 14 residues. From germline, CDR1 is MNHEY and CDR2 SMNVEV (reference sequence).